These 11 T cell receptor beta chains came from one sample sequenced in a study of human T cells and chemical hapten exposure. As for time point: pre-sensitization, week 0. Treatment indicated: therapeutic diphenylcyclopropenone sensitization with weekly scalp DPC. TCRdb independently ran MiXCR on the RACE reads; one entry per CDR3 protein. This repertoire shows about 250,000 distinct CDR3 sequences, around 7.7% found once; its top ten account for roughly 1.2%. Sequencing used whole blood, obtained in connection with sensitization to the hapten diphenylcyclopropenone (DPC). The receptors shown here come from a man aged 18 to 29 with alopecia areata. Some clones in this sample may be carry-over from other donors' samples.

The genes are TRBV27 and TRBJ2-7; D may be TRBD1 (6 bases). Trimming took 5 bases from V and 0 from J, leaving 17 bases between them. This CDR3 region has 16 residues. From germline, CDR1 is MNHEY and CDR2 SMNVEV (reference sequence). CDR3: CASSVTHGGYSYEQYF. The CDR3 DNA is TGTGCCAGCAGTGTCACGCATGGGGGCTACTCCTACGAGCAGTACTTC.

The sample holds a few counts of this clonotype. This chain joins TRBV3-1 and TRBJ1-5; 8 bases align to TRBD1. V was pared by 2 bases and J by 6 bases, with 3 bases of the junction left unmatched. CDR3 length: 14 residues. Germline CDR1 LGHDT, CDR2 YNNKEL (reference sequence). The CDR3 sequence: CASSQRTGTQPQHF. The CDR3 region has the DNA TGTGCCAGCAGCCAAAGGACAGGGACTCAGCCCCAGCATTTT.

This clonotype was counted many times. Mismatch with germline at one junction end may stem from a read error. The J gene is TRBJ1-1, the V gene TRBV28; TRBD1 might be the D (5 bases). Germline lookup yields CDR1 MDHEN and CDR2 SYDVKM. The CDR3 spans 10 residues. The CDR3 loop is CASSLRDRYF. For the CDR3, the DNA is TGTGCCAGCAGTTTACGGGACCGGTACTTT.

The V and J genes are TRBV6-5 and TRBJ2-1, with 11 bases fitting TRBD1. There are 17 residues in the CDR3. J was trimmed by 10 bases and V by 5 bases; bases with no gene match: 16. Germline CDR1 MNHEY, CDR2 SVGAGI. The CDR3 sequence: CASSRPVSGTGGIEQFF. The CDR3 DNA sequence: TGTGCCAGCAGTAGGCCGGTATCCGGGACAGGGGGTATAGAGCAGTTCTTC.

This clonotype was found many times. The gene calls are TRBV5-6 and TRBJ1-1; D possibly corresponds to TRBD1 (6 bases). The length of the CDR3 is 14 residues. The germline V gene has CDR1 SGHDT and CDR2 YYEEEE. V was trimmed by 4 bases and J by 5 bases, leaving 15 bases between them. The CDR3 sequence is CASSPGTYVTEAFF. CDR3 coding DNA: TGTGCCAGCAGCCCAGGGACATATGTGACTGAAGCTTTCTTT.

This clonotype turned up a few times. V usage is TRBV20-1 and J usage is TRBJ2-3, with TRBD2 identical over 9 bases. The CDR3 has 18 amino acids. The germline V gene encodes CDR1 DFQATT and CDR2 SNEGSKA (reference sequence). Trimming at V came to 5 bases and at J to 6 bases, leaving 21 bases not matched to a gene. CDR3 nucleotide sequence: TGCAGTGCTCCCAACCCGCCGGGTGGCGGGGGGGCAAGGGATACGCAGTATTTT. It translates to CSAPNPPGGGGARDTQYF.

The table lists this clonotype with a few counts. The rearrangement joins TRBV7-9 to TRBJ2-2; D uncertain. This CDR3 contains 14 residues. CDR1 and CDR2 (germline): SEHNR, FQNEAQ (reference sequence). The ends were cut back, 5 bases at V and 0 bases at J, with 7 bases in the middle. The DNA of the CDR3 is TGTGCCAGCAGCCACGAAACGAACACCGGGGAGCTGTTTTTT. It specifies CASSHETNTGELFF. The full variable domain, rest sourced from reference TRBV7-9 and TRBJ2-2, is DTGVSQNPRHKITKRGQNVTFRCDPISEHNRLYWYRQTLGQGPEFLTYFQNEAQLEKSRLLSDRFSAERPKGSFSTLEIQRTEQGDSAMYLCASSHETNTGELFFGEGSRLTVL.

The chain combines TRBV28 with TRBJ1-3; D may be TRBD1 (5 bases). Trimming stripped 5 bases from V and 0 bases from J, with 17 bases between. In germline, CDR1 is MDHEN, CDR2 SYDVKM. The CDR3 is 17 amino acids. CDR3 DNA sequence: TGTGCCAGCAGTCCGCCCAGGGTGGTTATCTCTGGAAACACCATATATTTT. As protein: CASSPPRVVISGNTIYF.

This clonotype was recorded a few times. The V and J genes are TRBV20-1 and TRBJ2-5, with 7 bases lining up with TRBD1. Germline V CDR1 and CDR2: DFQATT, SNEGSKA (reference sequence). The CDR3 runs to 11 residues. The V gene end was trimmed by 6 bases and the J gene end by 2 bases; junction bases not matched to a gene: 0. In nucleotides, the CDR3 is TGCAGTGCACAGGGGCAAGAGACCCAGTACTTC. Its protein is CSAQGQETQYF.

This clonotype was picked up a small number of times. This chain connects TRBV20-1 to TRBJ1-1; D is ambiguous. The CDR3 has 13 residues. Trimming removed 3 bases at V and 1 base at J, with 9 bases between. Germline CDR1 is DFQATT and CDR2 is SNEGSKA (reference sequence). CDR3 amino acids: CSARVPENTEAFF. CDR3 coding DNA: TGCAGTGCTAGGGTCCCTGAGAACACTGAAGCTTTCTTT.

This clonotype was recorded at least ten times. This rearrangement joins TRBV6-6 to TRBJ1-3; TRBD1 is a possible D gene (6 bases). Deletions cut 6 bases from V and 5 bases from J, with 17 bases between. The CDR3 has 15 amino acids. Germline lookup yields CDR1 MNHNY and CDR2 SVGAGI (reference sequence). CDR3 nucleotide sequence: TGTGCCAGCAGCCCGGCACAACAGGGAAGAAACACCATATATTTT. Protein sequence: CASSPAQQGRNTIYF.